The sequence of this T cell receptor beta chain was determined in a study of cytomegalovirus exposure and HLA in healthy donors. Looking at the study overall: Earlier findings included some 100 million unique TCR beta sequences obtained from approximately 170 million T cells. Notes on the study in general: Some V segments, including TRBV6-2 and TRBV6-3, were excluded as indistinguishable. CMV antigen specificity of three CMV-associated chains was confirmed in vitro. The study listed 150 to 200 cytomegalovirus-associated TCR beta chains.

This clone was observed a handful of times. Antigen: not known. Primers included in the PCR were 60 Vbeta and 13 Jbeta primers. Generated by immunoSEQ multiplex PCR, the TCRdb table keeps only in-frame clones and is missing some. Among some 92,000 clones listed, around 85% were seen once. The CDR3 has 16 residues. CDR1 and CDR2 from the germline V gene are SEHNR and FQNEAQ (reference sequence). V trimming: 0 bases; J trimming: 4 bases; junction bases outside the gene matches: 4. Sequencing was performed on PBMCs. The clonotype comes from a man younger than 45 in good health and CMV-seronegative. V is TRBV7-9 and J is TRBJ2-2; 8 bases match TRBD1. CDR3 nucleotides: TGTGCCAGCAGCTTAGCAGGACAGGGCCTCACCGGGGAGCTGTTTTTT. Translation gives CASSLAGQGLTGELFF.